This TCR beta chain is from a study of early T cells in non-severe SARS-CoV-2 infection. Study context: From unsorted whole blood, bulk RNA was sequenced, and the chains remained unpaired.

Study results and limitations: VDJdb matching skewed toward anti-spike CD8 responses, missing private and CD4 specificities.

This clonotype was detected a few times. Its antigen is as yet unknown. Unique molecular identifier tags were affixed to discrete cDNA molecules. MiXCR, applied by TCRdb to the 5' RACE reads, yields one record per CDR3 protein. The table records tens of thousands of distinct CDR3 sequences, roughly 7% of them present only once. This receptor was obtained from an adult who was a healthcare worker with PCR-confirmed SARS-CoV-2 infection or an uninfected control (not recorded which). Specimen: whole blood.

CDR3 DNA: TGTGCCAGCAGCCAGGTAGAGACCCAGTACTTC. Translated, it gives CASSQVETQYF. This sequence joins TRBV3-1 and TRBJ2-5, with no clear D. CDR1 and CDR2 from the germline V gene are LGHDT and YNNKEL (reference sequence). CDR3 length: 11 residues. The V gene lost 3 bases and the J gene lost 4 bases, with 3 bases spanning the gap.